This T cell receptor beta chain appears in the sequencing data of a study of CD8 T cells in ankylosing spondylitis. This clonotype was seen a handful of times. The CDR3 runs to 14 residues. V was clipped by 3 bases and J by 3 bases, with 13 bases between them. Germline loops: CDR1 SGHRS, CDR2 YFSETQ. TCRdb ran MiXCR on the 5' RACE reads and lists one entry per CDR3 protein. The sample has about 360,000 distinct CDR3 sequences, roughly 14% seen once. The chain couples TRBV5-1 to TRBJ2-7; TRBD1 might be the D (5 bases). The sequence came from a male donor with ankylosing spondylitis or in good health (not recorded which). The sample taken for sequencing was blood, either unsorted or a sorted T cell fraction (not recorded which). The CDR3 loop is CASSSQGSNYEQYF. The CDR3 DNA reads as TGCGCCAGCAGCTCCCAGGGAAGCAACTACGAGCAGTACTTC.